This T cell receptor (beta chain) came from a study of blood T cell repertoires in COVID-19. In the original analysis: Researchers report that nucleated cell counts were estimated from reference gene primer amplification. The method was immunoSEQ multiplex PCR; TCRdb's version includes in-frame clones alone and lacks a portion of them. D and trimming come from the DNA, and the V and J calls and clone size come from that table. Here the sample spans under 200,000 clones, approximately 86% being singletons. CDR1 and CDR2 (germline): SGHTA, FQGNSA. This CDR3 comprises 10 residues. Trimming cost V 8 bases and J 4 bases, with 5 bases left between them.

Sequencing input: PBMCs or T cells enriched from blood (not recorded which). The V call is TRBV7-2, the J call TRBJ1-2; D is uncertain. The source is a woman in her sixties with acute COVID-19. The CDR3 sequence is CASGSYGYTF. The CDR3 region has the DNA TGTGCCAGCGGTAGCTATGGCTACACCTTC.